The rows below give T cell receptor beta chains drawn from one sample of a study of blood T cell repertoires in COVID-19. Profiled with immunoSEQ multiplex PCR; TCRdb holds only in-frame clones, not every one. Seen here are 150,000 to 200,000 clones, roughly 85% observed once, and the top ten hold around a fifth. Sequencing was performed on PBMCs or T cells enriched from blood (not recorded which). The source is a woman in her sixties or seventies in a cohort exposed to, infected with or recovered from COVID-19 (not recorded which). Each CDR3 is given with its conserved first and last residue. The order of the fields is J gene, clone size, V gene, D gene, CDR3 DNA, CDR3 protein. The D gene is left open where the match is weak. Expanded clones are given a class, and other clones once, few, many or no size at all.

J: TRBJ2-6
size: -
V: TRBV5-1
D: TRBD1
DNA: TGCGCCAGCAGCTTGACGGGACAGACGAGCTCTGGGGCCAACGTCCTGACTTTC
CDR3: CASSLTGQTSSGANVLTF

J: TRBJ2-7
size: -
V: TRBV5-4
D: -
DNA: TGTGCCAGCGCGTCTACAAGCGCTTCCTACGAGCAGTACTTC
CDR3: CASASTSASYEQYF

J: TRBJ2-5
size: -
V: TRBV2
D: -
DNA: TGTGCCAGCAGTGAGGGGCAGGGGGGCAGGACCCAGTACTTC
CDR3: CASSEGQGGRTQYF

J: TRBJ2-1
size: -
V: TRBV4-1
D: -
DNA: TGCGCCAGCAGCCCACCCAGACTTCCGAATGAGCAGTTCTTC
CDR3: CASSPPRLPNEQFF

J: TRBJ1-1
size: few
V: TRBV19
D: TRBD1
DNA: TGTGCCAGTAGTAGGGGAACAGGGGGAAGGACTGAAGCTTTCTTT
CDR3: CASSRGTGGRTEAFF

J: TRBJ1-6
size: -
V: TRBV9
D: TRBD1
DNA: TGTGCCAGCAGCGCCTACCGGGACAGGGGGCATGATTCACCCCTCCACTTT
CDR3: CASSAYRDRGHDSPLHF

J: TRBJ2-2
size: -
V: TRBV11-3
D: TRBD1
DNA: TGTGCCAGCAGCTCTTGGGACAGGGAGGGTACCGGGGAGCTGTTTTTT
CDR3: CASSSWDREGTGELFF

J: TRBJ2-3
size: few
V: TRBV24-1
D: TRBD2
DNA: TGTGCCACCAGTGATCCTCAAGCGGGAAGGGTGCAGTATTTT
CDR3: CATSDPQAGRVQYF

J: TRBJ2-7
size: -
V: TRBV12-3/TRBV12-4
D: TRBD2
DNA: TGTGCCAGCAGTTTAAGCGGGGGGCAGTACTTC
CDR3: CASSLSGGQYF

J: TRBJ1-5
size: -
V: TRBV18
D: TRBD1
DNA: TGTGCCAGCTCACCGGACAGGGCGGTTAATCAGCCCCAGCATTTT
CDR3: CASSPDRAVNQPQHF

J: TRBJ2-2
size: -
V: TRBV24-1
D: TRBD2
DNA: TGTGCCACCAGTGATCCACCGGGACTAGCGGGGGAGAACACCGGGGAGCTGTTTTTT
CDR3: CATSDPPGLAGENTGELFF

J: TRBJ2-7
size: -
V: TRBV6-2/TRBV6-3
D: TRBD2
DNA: TGTGCCAGCAGCCCCGGGGGGTTGATGGACGAGCAGTACTTC
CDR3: CASSPGGLMDEQYF

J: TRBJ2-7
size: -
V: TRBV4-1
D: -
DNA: TGCGCCAGCAGCCAGCTAACAGGAATCTACGAGCAGTACTTC
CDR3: CASSQLTGIYEQYF

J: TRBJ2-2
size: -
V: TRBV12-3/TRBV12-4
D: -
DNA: TGTGCCAGCAGTCCCCAGGGGACCGGGGAGCTGTTTTTT
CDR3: CASSPQGTGELFF

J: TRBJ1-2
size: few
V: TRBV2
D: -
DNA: TGTGCCAGCAGCATTTATGGCTACACCTTC
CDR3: CASSIYGYTF

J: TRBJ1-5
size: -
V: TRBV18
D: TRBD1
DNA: TGTGCCAGCTCCCCAAGGGACAGGGGGGAGAATCAGCCCCAGCATTTT
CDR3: CASSPRDRGENQPQHF

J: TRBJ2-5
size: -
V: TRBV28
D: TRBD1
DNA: TGTGCCAGCAGTTTCCAGGGGGCGGTGACCCAGTACTTC
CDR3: CASSFQGAVTQYF

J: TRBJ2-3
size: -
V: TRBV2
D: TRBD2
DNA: TGTGCCAGCAGTGGGGCTAGCGGTCTTAGCACAGATACGCAGTATTTT
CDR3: CASSGASGLSTDTQYF

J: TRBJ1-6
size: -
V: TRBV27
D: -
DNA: TGTGCCAGCAGTTTAGTTCCGGGGGGGAGCTCCTATAATTCACCCCTCCACTTT
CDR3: CASSLVPGGSSYNSPLHF

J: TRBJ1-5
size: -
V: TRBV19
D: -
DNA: TGTGCCAGTAGACAGGCCTGGGGTAGTGGCAATCAGCCCCAGCATTTT
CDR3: CASRQAWGSGNQPQHF

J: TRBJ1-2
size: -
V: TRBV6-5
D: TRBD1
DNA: TGTGCCAGCAGCGGAGGGTTTTCAGGGGGCTATGGCTACACCTTC
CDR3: CASSGGFSGGYGYTF

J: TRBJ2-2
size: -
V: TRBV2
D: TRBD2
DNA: TGTGCCAGCAGGAGACTAGCTGCGAACACCGGGGAGCTGTTTTTT
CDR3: CASRRLAANTGELFF

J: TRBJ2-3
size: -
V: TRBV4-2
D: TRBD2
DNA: TGTGCCAGCAGCCAAGGGGAACTAGCGGGAGGTTCACATACGCAGTATTTT
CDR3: CASSQGELAGGSHTQYF

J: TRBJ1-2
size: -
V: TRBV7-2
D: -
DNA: TGTGCCAGCAGCTTAGAGCCGGGAGCGGCCTATGGCTACACCTTC
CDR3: CASSLEPGAAYGYTF

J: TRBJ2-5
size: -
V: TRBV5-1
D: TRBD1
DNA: TGCGCCAGCAGCCATGGACAGGGTATGAGGGAGACCCAGTACTTC
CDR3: CASSHGQGMRETQYF

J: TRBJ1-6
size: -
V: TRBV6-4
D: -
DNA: TGTGCCAGCAGTGACTCTAAGCGGCGGACGGATAATTCACCCCTCCACTTT
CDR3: CASSDSKRRTDNSPLHF

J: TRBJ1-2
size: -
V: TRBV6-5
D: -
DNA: TGTGCCAGCAGTTACGATGCGTCGATGAGGTTCGGTGGCTACACCTTC
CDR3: CASSYDASMRFGGYTF

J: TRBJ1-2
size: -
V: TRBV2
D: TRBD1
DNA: TGTGCCAGCAGTGGGCAGGGGGAGGATGGCTACACCTTC
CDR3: CASSGQGEDGYTF

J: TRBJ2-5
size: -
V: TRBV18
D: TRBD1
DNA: TGTGCCAGCTCACCAGGGACAGGGCGAGGAGAGACCCAGTACTTC
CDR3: CASSPGTGRGETQYF

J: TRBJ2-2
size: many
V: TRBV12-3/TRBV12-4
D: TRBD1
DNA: TGTGCCAGCAGTTTTCAGGGGGCCGGGGAGCTGTTTTTT
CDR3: CASSFQGAGELFF

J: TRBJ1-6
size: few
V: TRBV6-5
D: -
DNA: TGTGCCAGCAGTCCCCCTATCCGATATAATTCACCCCTCCACTTT
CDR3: CASSPPIRYNSPLHF

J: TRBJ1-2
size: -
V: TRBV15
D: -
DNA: TGTGCCACCAGCAGAGTAGGAGAGATTATAAGCTACACCTTC
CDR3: CATSRVGEIISYTF

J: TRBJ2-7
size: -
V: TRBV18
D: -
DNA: TGTGCCAGCTCACCGCCCGGCGGGGTGGGAACCTACGAGCAGTACTTC
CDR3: CASSPPGGVGTYEQYF

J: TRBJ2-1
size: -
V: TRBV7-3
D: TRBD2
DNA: TGTGCCAGCAGCTTATCGGGACTAGCAGGTGGGCAGTTCTTC
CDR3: CASSLSGLAGGQFF

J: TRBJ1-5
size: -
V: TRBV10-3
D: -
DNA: TGTGCCATCAGTGAGTCGGGGGGGAATACTCAGCCCCAGCATTTT
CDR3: CAISESGGNTQPQHF

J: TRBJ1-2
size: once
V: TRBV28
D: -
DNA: TGTGCCACCCAATCGCAGGGTTATCTCCCTTATGGCTACACCTTC
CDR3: CATQSQGYLPYGYTF

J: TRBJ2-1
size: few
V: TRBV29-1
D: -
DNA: TGCAGCGTTGAAGTACACGTGGCTAGCCGGTTTTCCTTCTCCTACAATGAGCAGTTCTTC
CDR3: CSVEVHVASRFSFSYNEQFF

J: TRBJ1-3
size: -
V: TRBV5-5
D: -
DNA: TGTGCCAGCAGCTTGGCCTCGAACTCTTACTCTGGAAACACCATATATTTT
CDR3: CASSLASNSYSGNTIYF

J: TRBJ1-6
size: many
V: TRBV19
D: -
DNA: TGTGCCAGTAGTATAGAGGAGAGATCACCCCTCCACTTT
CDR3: CASSIEERSPLHF

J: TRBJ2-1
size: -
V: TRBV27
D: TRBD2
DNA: TGTGCCAGCAGTGCCAGACTAGCGGTGACCTACAATGAGCAGTTCTTC
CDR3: CASSARLAVTYNEQFF